The 31 T cell receptor beta chains below come from one sample, sequenced in a study of T cells in Graves' hyperthyroidism and ophthalmopathy. Researchers amplified the TCR beta CDR3 regions from RNA transcripts. The TCR CDR3 was amplified in a first-round RT-PCR using the HTBI primer set. Each CDR3 protein gets one entry after TCRdb re-called the multiplex PCR reads with MiXCR. The data hold under 350,000 distinct CDR3 sequences, with roughly 13% observed a single time. The sample taken for sequencing was blood. The receptors derive from a middle-aged woman with Graves' hyperthyroidism.

In this sample, this clonotype turned up many times. The V gene is TRBV3-1, the J gene TRBJ1-3; D gene uncertain. CDR1 LGHDT and CDR2 YNNKEL come from the germline V gene (reference sequence). The V end lost 4 bases, the J end lost 4 bases, and 14 bases lay between the germline ends. The CDR3 totals 15 residues. CDR3 amino acids: CASSPYGAGGNTIYF. The CDR3, as DNA: TGTGCCAGCAGCCCCTATGGCGCGGGGGGAAACACCATATATTTT.

The chain uses TRBV12-3 or TRBV12-4 and TRBJ2-2; 7 bases align to TRBD1. The CDR3 length is 15 residues. V lost 5 bases, J lost 4 bases, and 7 bases stayed unmatched. CDR3 region: CASSHRQGGTGELFF. The CDR3 nucleotides are TGTGCCAGCAGTCACCGACAGGGTGGCACCGGGGAGCTGTTTTTT.

This clonotype was found many times. This chain uses TRBV25-1 with TRBJ2-7, with a possible D match to TRBD2 (5 bases). This CDR3 has 14 amino acids. Deletions cut 1 base from V and 2 bases from J, with 9 bases between. Germline lookup yields CDR1 MGHDK and CDR2 SYGVNS. As DNA, the CDR3 is TGTGCCAGCAGTGAATTAGCGTCTACCTACGAGCAGTACTTC. The encoded protein is CASSELASTYEQYF.

This clonotype was picked up many times. This chain connects TRBV20-1 to TRBJ1-3; 8 bases align to TRBD1. The CDR3 totals 18 residues. CDR1 and CDR2 from the germline V gene are DFQATT and SNEGSKA (reference sequence). The V and J ends lost 3 bases and 0 bases, in that order; junction bases with no gene match: 13. CDR3 residues: CSASPTGQAVFSGNTIYF. CDR3 coding DNA: TGCAGTGCTAGTCCTACGGGACAGGCGGTCTTCTCTGGAAACACCATATATTTT.

The gene calls are TRBV19 and TRBJ2-1; 11 bases are a match to TRBD2. Germline values: CDR1 LNHDA, CDR2 SQIVND (reference sequence). The CDR3 sequence is 15 residues long. Trimming removed 9 bases from V and 7 bases from J; junction bases left unmatched: 11. CDR3 bases: TGTGCCAGCGAACTAGCGGGAGTTATGGGGAATGAGCAGTTCTTC. It yields the protein CASELAGVMGNEQFF.

This chain joins TRBV5-1 and TRBJ1-1; no clear D gene. The V and J ends lost 4 bases and 2 bases respectively, with 12 bases between them. Germline V gene sequence: CDR1 SGHRS, CDR2 YFSETQ. The CDR3 length is 14 residues. CDR3 sequence (DNA): TGCGCCAGCAGCCTGGAAGACGGTAACACTGAAGCTTTCTTT. This sequence encodes CASSLEDGNTEAFF.

This clonotype was counted ten times or more. J is TRBJ2-3 and V is TRBV6-1; D not certain. Germline CDR1 reads MNHNS; CDR2 reads SASEGT. V was cut by 6 bases and J by 0 bases, with 13 bases left in between. The CDR3 totals 15 residues. The CDR3 protein is CASSSRTASTDTQYF. DNA for the CDR3: TGTGCCAGCAGCTCCCGGACGGCTAGCACAGATACGCAGTATTTT.

Ten or more counts support this clonotype. The chain has TRBV18 and TRBJ2-3; D unclear. The V end was cut by 1 base, the J end by 0 bases, with 8 bases between. Germline values: CDR1 KGHSH, CDR2 LQKENI. The CDR3 runs 15 residues. CDR3 DNA: TGTGCCAGCTCACCACGAACGTCTAGCACAGATACGCAGTATTTT. Amino acids: CASSPRTSSTDTQYF.

The J gene is TRBJ1-1, the V gene TRBV7-9; the D gene is possibly TRBD1 (6 bases). This CDR3 has 13 residues. V dropped 4 bases and J dropped 7 bases, with 13 bases sitting between them. Germline V lookup: CDR1 SEHNR, CDR2 FQNEAQ (reference sequence). CDR3 in amino acids: CASSSGTSVEAFF. The CDR3 DNA sequence: TGTGCCAGCAGCTCTGGGACATCGGTTGAAGCTTTCTTT.

On this clonotype: With a much larger clone just one base away, this may be a read error. The chain recombines TRBV12-3 or TRBV12-4 with TRBJ2-7; tentatively, D is TRBD1 (6 bases). The CDR3 extends over 15 amino acids. CDR3 amino acids: CTSSLAQGFTYEQYF. In DNA form, the CDR3 reads TGTACCAGCAGTTTAGCACAGGGTTTCACCTACGAGCAGTACTTC.

The gene calls are TRBV7-3 and TRBJ2-1, with 12 nucleotides matching TRBD2. The CDR3 covers 17 residues. V shed 1 base and J 5 bases; nucleotides not matched to a gene: 6. Germline CDR1 SGHTA, CDR2 FQGTGA. CDR3 bases: TGTGCCAGCAGCTTAAGAGGCCTAGCGGGAGGGGACAATGAGCAGTTCTTC. It specifies CASSLRGLAGGDNEQFF.

This clonotype was seen at least ten times. The chain couples TRBV7-9 to TRBJ2-1; the D gene could be TRBD1 or TRBD2 (5 bases each). V shed 5 bases and J shed 3 bases, with 14 bases lying between them. The germline V gene encodes CDR1 SEHNR and CDR2 FQNEAQ (reference sequence). This CDR3 comprises 15 residues. CDR3 coding DNA: TGTGCCAGCAGCCTACGAGGGGATCTCTACAATGAGCAGTTCTTC. Amino acids: CASSLRGDLYNEQFF.

This clonotype showed up just a few times. The CDR3 nucleotides are TGTGCCAGTAGTCTGGACTCAGGGCGGGGGAAGACCCAGTACTTC. This encodes CASSLDSGRGKTQYF. The chain carries TRBV19 and TRBJ2-5; 7 nucleotides align to TRBD2. Germline CDR1 reads LNHDA; CDR2 reads SQIVND (reference sequence). CDR3 length: 15 residues. Losses at the gene ends were 5 bases for V and 6 bases for J; bases not matched to a gene: 12. Based on the CDR3 plus reference TRBV19 and TRBJ2-5, the full variable domain is DGGITQSPKYLFRKEGQNVTLSCEQNLNHDAMYWYRQDPGQGLRLIYYSQIVNDFQKGDIAEGYSVSREKKESFPLTVTSAQKNPTAFYLCASSLDSGRGKTQYFGPGTRLLVL.

The chain has TRBV4-1 and TRBJ2-7; 11 positions agree with TRBD2. Trimming at V came to 1 base and at J to 4 bases, leaving 9 bases not matched to a gene. The CDR3 consists of 17 residues. CDR1 and CDR2 from the germline V gene are MGHRA and YSYEKL. CDR3 sequence reads: CASSQAGLAGEPYEQYF. The CDR3 coding sequence is TGCGCCAGCAGCCAAGCCGGACTAGCGGGCGAACCTTACGAGCAGTACTTC.

This clonotype was seen ten or more times. The chain recombines TRBV27 with TRBJ1-1, with D hard to call. V dropped 2 bases and J dropped 0 bases, with 10 bases sitting between them. This CDR3 is 15 amino acids long. Germline CDR1 and CDR2: MNHEY and SMNVEV (reference sequence). This CDR3 reads CASSLSFLMNTEAFF. For the CDR3, the DNA is TGTGCCAGCAGTTTAAGTTTCCTTATGAACACTGAAGCTTTCTTT.

This clonotype was observed at least ten times. V is TRBV11-3 and J is TRBJ2-7; the match to TRBD1 covers 10 bases. Germline lookup yields CDR1 SGHNT and CDR2 YENEEA. There are 15 residues in the CDR3. The V gene end was trimmed by 2 bases and the J gene end by 4 bases; junction bases not matched to a gene: 5. The CDR3 loop is CASSLTGQGTYEQYF. The CDR3 DNA reads as TGTGCCAGCAGCTTAACGGGACAGGGGACATACGAGCAGTACTTC.

This clonotype was seen a few times. The chain links TRBV6-2 or TRBV6-3 to TRBJ2-2, with no clear D. Germline V lookup: CDR1 MNHEY, CDR2 SVGEGT. CDR3 length: 12 residues. Trimming pared 4 bases from V and 7 bases from J, leaving 7 bases between. CDR3 residues: CASSSSGGELFF. CDR3 in DNA: TGTGCCAGCAGTTCGAGTGGCGGGGAGCTGTTTTTT.

This clonotype was picked up many times. The chain carries TRBV12-3 or TRBV12-4 and TRBJ1-1; no reliable D call. V was shortened by 6 bases and J by 6 bases, with 14 bases between the two germline ends. The CDR3 is 13 amino acids. This chain's CDR3 is CASRGWVLPEAFF. The CDR3 DNA is TGTGCCAGCAGGGGGTGGGTGCTTCCTGAAGCTTTCTTT.

This clonotype has a count of ten or more. CDR3 loop: CSVADTLGGYTF. CDR3 nucleotide sequence: TGCAGCGTCGCGGACACACTTGGGGGCTACACCTTC. V is TRBV29-1 and J is TRBJ1-2; possibly TRBD1 for D (5 bases). The germline V gene has CDR1 SQVTM and CDR2 ANQGSEA. This CDR3 spans 12 amino acids. V was cut by 6 bases and J by 8 bases, with 16 bases left in between.

The chain carries TRBV10-3 and TRBJ1-1; unclear D gene. Trimming took off 3 bases at V and 3 bases at J, with 11 bases between the two ends. Germline CDR1 ENHRY, CDR2 SYGVKD. There are 14 residues in the CDR3. The CDR3 protein is CAISELGSDTEAFF. CDR3 bases: TGTGCCATCAGTGAATTGGGGTCGGACACTGAAGCTTTCTTT.

This clonotype has more than one count but fewer than ten. The chain recombines TRBV6-1 with TRBJ1-1; D is perhaps TRBD1 (5 bases). V was shortened by 11 bases and J by 3 bases, with 16 bases between the two germline ends. In germline, CDR1 is MNHNS, CDR2 SASEGT. This CDR3 comprises 13 residues. For the CDR3, the DNA is TGTGCCGGTTCGCCCCCGGGGGACACTGAAGCTTTCTTT. Translated, it gives CAGSPPGDTEAFF.

The V call is TRBV18, the J call TRBJ1-1; D gene ambiguous. V was trimmed by 2 bases and J by 2 bases, leaving 9 bases between them. The germline V gene encodes CDR1 KGHSH and CDR2 LQKENI. The CDR3 is 14 residues long. The chain's CDR3 is CASSPDQLNTEAFF. In DNA form, the CDR3 reads TGTGCCAGCTCACCAGACCAACTAAACACTGAAGCTTTCTTT.

The chain employs TRBV7-9 and TRBJ2-2; 8 bases are shared with TRBD2. The CDR3 extends over 15 amino acids. Trimming at V came to 2 bases and at J to 6 bases, leaving 5 bases not matched to a gene. In germline, CDR1 is SEHNR, CDR2 FQNEAQ (reference sequence). The CDR3 is CASSLRGLAAGELFF. In nucleotides, the CDR3 is TGTGCCAGCAGCTTAAGAGGACTAGCCGCCGGGGAGCTGTTTTTT. Filled out from reference TRBV7-9 and TRBJ2-2, the complete variable domain reads DTGVSQNPRHKITKRGQNVTFRCDPISEHNRLYWYRQTLGQGPEFLTYFQNEAQLEKSRLLSDRFSAERPKGSFSTLEIQRTEQGDSAMYLCASSLRGLAAGELFFGEGSRLTVL.

This clonotype was seen ten or more times. The chain carries TRBV12-3 or TRBV12-4 and TRBJ2-1; unclear D gene. The CDR3 covers 13 residues. V lost 6 bases, J lost 7 bases, and 13 bases lay in between. The CDR3 DNA reads TGTGCCAGCAGCCCTCGTGGCAGTAATGAGCAGTTCTTC. Its translation is CASSPRGSNEQFF.

There are a few counts of this clonotype. The chain joins TRBV29-1 to TRBJ2-3; no definite D call. The CDR3 spans 11 residues. V lost 4 bases to trimming and J lost 2 bases, with 4 bases between them. CDR1 and CDR2 (germline): SQVTM, ANQGSEA. In DNA form, the CDR3 reads TGCAGCGTTGGGGACACAGATACGCAGTATTTT. It codes for CSVGDTDTQYF.

This chain uses TRBV5-1 with TRBJ2-3; D unclear. The CDR3 totals 14 residues. Germline loops: CDR1 SGHRS, CDR2 YFSETQ. V shed 0 bases and J shed 2 bases, with 7 bases lying between them. In nucleotides, the CDR3 is TGCGCCAGCAGCTTGGACAGAGACACAGATACGCAGTATTTT. Translation gives CASSLDRDTDTQYF.

Many counts were recorded for this clonotype. CDR3 DNA: TGTGCCAGCAGCCAAGTGGTGGGCACTGAAGCTTTCTTT. Its protein is CASSQVVGTEAFF. V and J are TRBV3-1 and TRBJ1-1; D is unclear. In germline, CDR1 is LGHDT, CDR2 YNNKEL (reference sequence). The CDR3 runs 13 residues. Between the trimmed V and J ends, which lost 1 base and 4 bases, there was a span of 7 bases.

Note on this clonotype: Without the conserved terminal phenylalanine or tryptophan, this CDR3 likely stems from a read error. The limits of the CDR3 on the DNA are not certain, so only TCRdb's listed CDR3 is given. This chain uses TRBV20-1 with TRBJ1-2; no check of the table's D call, TRBD1, against the DNA was made. CDR1 DFQATT and CDR2 SNEGSKA come from the germline V gene (reference sequence). The CDR3 totals 13 residues, both ends included. CDR3 sequence: CSAIEGGNYGDTL.

In this sample, this clonotype turned up many times. The CDR3 nucleotides are TGTGCCAGCAGTGATCGGTTAGGAGCGGGAGGGTACAATTTCAACGAGCAGTACTTC. Its protein is CASSDRLGAGGYNFNEQYF. The chain joins TRBV2 to TRBJ2-7; 10 bases fit TRBD2. This CDR3 region has 19 residues. With 3 bases clipped from V and 5 bases from J, the junction kept 19 bases outside the gene matches. CDR1 is SNHLY and CDR2 is FYNNEI in the germline V gene.

This clonotype has at least ten counts. The chain has TRBV27 and TRBJ2-1; the match to TRBD1 covers 7 bases. The CDR3 has 13 residues. V trimming: 7 bases; J trimming: 5 bases; junction bases outside the gene matches: 5. Germline lookup yields CDR1 MNHEY and CDR2 SMNVEV (reference sequence). The CDR3 nucleotides read TGTGCCAGCATGCCTGACAGGGACAATGAGCAGTTCTTC. This gives the protein CASMPDRDNEQFF.

This clonotype was detected many times. The chain couples TRBV6-1 to TRBJ1-6, with a possible D match to TRBD1 (5 bases). V lost 6 bases and J lost 10, with 13 bases in between. This CDR3 region has 13 residues. Germline V gene lookup returns CDR1 MNHNS and CDR2 SASEGT. The CDR3 loop reads CASSDSIRSPLHF. CDR3 DNA: TGTGCCAGCAGCGACAGTATCAGGTCACCCCTCCACTTT.